This T cell receptor beta chain was retrieved from a study of blood T cells in healthy people across ages. Sample-barcoded 5' priming and a J-beta primer mix drove a second PCR of about 6 to 12 cycles. Each CDR3 protein is one row after TCRdb ran MiXCR on the 5' RACE reads. This sample has around 800,000 distinct CDR3 sequences, with around a quarter found just once. The CDR3 sequence is 14 residues long. The ends were cut back, 8 bases at V and 1 base at J, with 14 bases in the middle. Per the germline V gene, CDR1 is SNHLY and CDR2 is FYNNEI. The sample was also reused in another study, on T cells of mothers and their children.

The chain employs TRBV2 and TRBJ1-2, with D tentatively TRBD1 (5 bases). This TCR was recovered from a boy aged 5-17 years in good health. Input material: blood. The CDR3 protein is CASLRQPINYGYTF. CDR3 coding DNA: TGTGCCAGCCTCCGACAGCCTATTAACTATGGCTACACCTTC.